The 32 T cell receptor beta chains presented below share a single source sample, sequenced in a study of blood T cell repertoires in COVID-19. Repertoires were generated with immunoSEQ multiplex PCR, while TCRdb's copy carries only in-frame clones and drops some. This sample carries fewer than 400,000 clones, 85% to 90% of them seen once, and the ten largest clones take 1.7%. The material sequenced was PBMCs or T cells enriched from blood (not recorded which). These TCRs come from a woman in her thirties who had recovered from COVID-19.

This chain uses TRBV20-1 with TRBJ1-2, with 9 positions matching TRBD1. Germline assignment: CDR1 DFQATT and CDR2 SNEGSKA (reference sequence). The CDR3 has 16 amino acids. V trimming: 3 bases; J trimming: 3 bases; junction bases outside the gene matches: 11. DNA for the CDR3: TGCAGTGCTAGTTCCCGAGGGGGACAGGGCGACTATGGCTACACCTTC. This codes for CSASSRGGQGDYGYTF.

This clone occurred a few times. The chain couples TRBV21-1 to TRBJ2-1; the D call TRBD2 from the table was never checked on the DNA. TRBV21-1 counts as a pseudogene. The CDR3 is 11 residues long. The CDR3 DNA reads TGTGCCAGCAGGAAAACTATTAAGCAGTTCTTC. Protein product: CASRKTIKQFF.

The V call is TRBV10-3, the J call TRBJ1-6, with 10 positions matching TRBD1. The ends lost 10 bases at V and 8 bases at J; junction bases unmatched: 8. Germline V lookup: CDR1 ENHRY, CDR2 SYGVKD. The CDR3 runs to 14 residues. The CDR3 DNA reads as TGTGCCAGCGGGACAGGGGATTCACATTCACCCCTCCACTTT. This codes for CASGTGDSHSPLHF.

The chain joins TRBV3-1 (or the pseudogene TRBV3-2) to TRBJ2-1, with 8 positions matching TRBD2. The CDR3 contains 16 residues. Germline V gene lookup returns CDR1 LGHDT and CDR2 YNNKEL (reference sequence). V lost 1 base, J lost 6 bases, and 8 bases stayed unmatched. This CDR3 reads CASSQVMGLGGNEQFF. The CDR3 DNA is TGTGCCAGCAGCCAAGTAATGGGACTAGGTGGCAATGAGCAGTTCTTC.

The CDR3 protein is CASSLQEGQPQHF. In DNA form, the CDR3 reads TGTGCCAGCAGTTTACAGGAGGGGCAGCCCCAGCATTTT. The chain employs TRBV12-3 or TRBV12-4 and TRBJ1-5; a weak D match, TRBD1 (5 bases). The CDR3 length is 13 residues. V lost 2 bases and J 7 bases, leaving 9 bases between the germline ends.

The V call is TRBV5-4, the J call TRBJ1-2; D is possibly TRBD1 (5 bases). The CDR3 covers 15 residues. Germline-derived CDR1 and CDR2 are SGHNT and YYREEE (reference sequence). Trimming took 4 bases from V and 4 from J, leaving 17 bases between them. The CDR3 region has the DNA TGTGCCAGCAGCCCCCCAGGGCATCCTGCCTATGGCTACACCTTC. Its protein is CASSPPGHPAYGYTF.

The chain uses TRBV6-1 and TRBJ2-1, with a tentative D call TRBD2 (5 bases). CDR1 and CDR2 from the germline V gene are MNHNS and SASEGT. V shed 2 bases and J shed 3 bases, with 8 bases lying between them. The CDR3 covers 14 residues. CDR3 coding DNA: TGTGCCAGCAGTGAAATTCGGGGCTACAATGAGCAGTTCTTC. This sequence encodes CASSEIRGYNEQFF.

The chain recombines TRBV30 with TRBJ1-2; TRBD1 agrees at 7 bases. Germline CDR1 GTSNPN, CDR2 SVGIG (reference sequence). The V gene end was trimmed by 4 bases and the J gene end by 7 bases; junction bases not matched to a gene: 9. The CDR3 is 13 amino acids. The CDR3 sequence: CAWNVGGGAGYTF. CDR3 DNA: TGTGCCTGGAACGTCGGAGGGGGCGCTGGCTACACCTTC.

The chain has TRBV4-1 and TRBJ2-5; 10 bases fit TRBD2. The CDR3 totals 17 residues. In germline, CDR1 is MGHRA, CDR2 YSYEKL. The junction had 6 bases not matched to a gene; V was cut back by 1 base and J by 1 base. The CDR3 region is CASSQVPPSGGQETQYF. The CDR3 DNA is TGCGCCAGCAGCCAAGTCCCCCCTAGCGGGGGCCAAGAGACCCAGTACTTC.

The chain is built from TRBV6-2 or TRBV6-3 and TRBJ2-1; TRBD2 matches 12 bases. In germline, CDR1 is MNHEY, CDR2 SVGEGT. The CDR3 length is 14 residues. V lost 11 bases and J lost 6; bases outside the gene matches: 8. The CDR3 here is CACGLAGGVNEQFF. CDR3 in DNA: TGTGCCTGCGGCCTAGCGGGGGGGGTCAATGAGCAGTTCTTC.

The chain combines TRBV12-3 or TRBV12-4 with TRBJ1-2; D is unresolved. CDR3 length equals 12 residues. The ends were cut back, 6 bases at V and 4 bases at J, with 9 bases in the middle. The CDR3 DNA sequence: TGTGCCAGCAGACAGAGTGCCTATGGCTACACCTTC. Translated, it gives CASRQSAYGYTF.

This clone has only one observation. This chain uses TRBV15 with TRBJ2-1; TRBD1 matches 10 bases. From germline, CDR1 is LNHNV and CDR2 YYDKDF (reference sequence). V lost 6 bases to trimming and J lost 8 bases; unmatched junction nucleotides: 13. The CDR3 loop spans 16 amino acids. The CDR3 reads CATSNTGTGVDHEQFF. In DNA, the CDR3 is TGTGCCACCAGTAACACCGGGACAGGGGTAGATCATGAGCAGTTCTTC.

This rearrangement joins TRBV30 to TRBJ2-5; the D gene is possibly TRBD2 (7 bases). This CDR3 is 13 amino acids long. V was clipped by 0 bases and J by 5 bases, with 10 bases between them. Germline V lookup: CDR1 GTSNPN, CDR2 SVGIG (reference sequence). CDR3 DNA: TGTGCCTGGAGTGTCGGGGGGCAGGAGACCCAGTACTTC. Its translation is CAWSVGGQETQYF.

This clone was seen once. J is TRBJ2-3 and V is TRBV19; 8 bases agree with TRBD2. Germline V gives CDR1 LNHDA, CDR2 SQIVND (reference sequence). The length of the CDR3 is 15 residues. Losses at the gene ends were 5 bases for V and 1 base for J; bases not matched to a gene: 5. CDR3 DNA: TGTGCCAGTAGTCTACTAGCGGTTGGCACAGATACGCAGTATTTT. This encodes CASSLLAVGTDTQYF.

The chain couples TRBV29-1 to TRBJ2-7; possible D gene TRBD1, 8 bases. V was cut by 8 bases and J by 5 bases, with 22 bases left in between. This CDR3 region has 14 residues. In germline, CDR1 is SQVTM, CDR2 ANQGSEA. CDR3 in amino acids: CSCESGQGGNEQYF. For the CDR3, the DNA is TGCAGCTGTGAGTCCGGACAGGGAGGGAACGAGCAGTACTTC.

The genes are TRBV29-1 and TRBJ2-2; 7 bases align to TRBD2. The CDR3 spans 14 residues. CDR1 SQVTM and CDR2 ANQGSEA come from the germline V gene. V lost 4 bases and J lost 4; bases outside the gene matches: 6. CDR3 amino acids: CSVAAGRVTGELFF. CDR3 nucleotides: TGCAGCGTTGCGGCAGGGAGGGTCACCGGGGAGCTGTTTTTT.

The J gene is TRBJ2-1, the V gene TRBV7-9; TRBD2 matches at 7 bases. This CDR3 is 15 amino acids long. Trimming removed 1 base from V and 7 bases from J; junction bases left unmatched: 7. Germline V lookup: CDR1 SEHNR, CDR2 FQNEAQ (reference sequence). In nucleotides, the CDR3 is TGTGCCAGCAGCTTAGAATCGGGAGGTATGAATGAGCAGTTCTTC. Translation gives CASSLESGGMNEQFF.

The chain couples TRBV18 to TRBJ2-7; TRBD1 aligns across 8 bases. With 2 bases clipped from V and 0 bases from J, the junction kept 3 bases outside the gene matches. The germline CDR1 and CDR2 sequences are KGHSH and LQKENI. This CDR3 region has 15 residues. CDR3 amino acids: CASSPGTGASYEQYF. In nucleotides, the CDR3 is TGTGCCAGCTCACCAGGGACAGGAGCCTCCTACGAGCAGTACTTC.

This clone was picked up one time. The genes are TRBV4-3 and TRBJ1-6, with a possible D match to TRBD1 (6 bases). Trimming cost V 2 bases and J 9 bases, with 17 bases left between them. Per the germline V gene, CDR1 is LGHNA and CDR2 is YSLEER. This CDR3 spans 16 amino acids. CDR3 in amino acids: CASSQRHQGYGSPLHF. The CDR3 region has the DNA TGCGCCAGCAGCCAACGCCACCAGGGGTACGGTTCACCCCTCCACTTT.

The chain couples TRBV29-1 to TRBJ1-1, with 11 nucleotides matching TRBD1. The CDR3 is 15 amino acids. Trimming removed 4 bases from V and 5 bases from J; junction bases left unmatched: 9. CDR1 and CDR2 (germline): SQVTM, ANQGSEA. The CDR3 loop is CSVAFEGTGGTEAFF. The CDR3 region has the DNA TGCAGCGTTGCCTTCGAGGGGACAGGGGGTACTGAAGCTTTCTTT.

The V call is TRBV7-3, the J call TRBJ2-3, with 9 bases fitting TRBD2. Unmatched junction bases numbered 11, after V lost 4 bases and J lost 9 bases. This CDR3 has 15 residues. Germline V gene lookup returns CDR1 SGHTA and CDR2 FQGTGA. The CDR3: CASSSGLAGTETQYF. The CDR3 DNA sequence: TGTGCCAGCAGCTCCGGCCTAGCGGGGACCGAGACGCAGTATTTT.

CDR3 amino acids: CASGSQAEYYGYTF. The DNA of the CDR3 is TGTGCTAGTGGTTCCCAAGCGGAATACTATGGCTACACCTTC. The V gene is TRBV12-5, the J gene TRBJ1-2; D ambiguous. CDR3 length equals 14 residues. The germline V and J ends were trimmed by 4 bases and 3 bases, with 12 bases remaining between them. CDR1 is LGHNT and CDR2 is FRNRAP in the germline V gene.

The chain is built from TRBV5-4 and TRBJ1-1, with D maybe TRBD1 (6 bases). The germline V gene encodes CDR1 SGHNT and CDR2 YYREEE (reference sequence). The ends were cut back, 4 bases at V and 3 bases at J, with 13 bases in the middle. CDR3 size: 14 residues. The CDR3 reads CASSPWAGDTEAFF. The CDR3 DNA sequence: TGTGCCAGCAGCCCATGGGCAGGGGACACTGAAGCTTTCTTT.

This sequence joins TRBV19 and TRBJ2-1; D is unclear. The CDR3 covers 15 residues. Trimming removed 3 bases at V and 0 bases at J, with 9 bases between. Germline-derived CDR1 and CDR2 are LNHDA and SQIVND (reference sequence). Here the CDR3 DNA reads TGTGCCAGTAGTATCGGTGGGCTCTCCTACAATGAGCAGTTCTTC. It encodes CASSIGGLSYNEQFF.

The CDR3 reads CASGLGVYNEQFF. The CDR3, as DNA: TGTGCCAGCGGATTAGGAGTTTACAATGAGCAGTTCTTC. The chain employs TRBV11-3 and TRBJ2-1; D unclear. V lost 8 bases and J lost 4, with 12 bases in between. CDR3 size: 13 residues. Germline V CDR1 and CDR2: SGHNT, YENEEA.

This chain uses TRBV3-1 (or the pseudogene TRBV3-2) with TRBJ2-2; possibly TRBD2 for D (6 bases). CDR1 is LGHDT, CDR2 YNNKEL, per germline (reference sequence). The CDR3 totals 14 residues. Trimming took off 5 bases at V and 1 base at J, with 8 bases between the two ends. The CDR3 region is CASSTSWNTGELFF. Written as DNA, the CDR3 is TGTGCCAGCAGCACTAGCTGGAACACCGGGGAGCTGTTTTTT.

CDR3 bases: TGCGCCAGCAGCCTTACGGGACAGGCCTCCTACGAGCAGTACTTC. Protein: CASSLTGQASYEQYF. The chain joins TRBV4-1 to TRBJ2-7; 8 bases fit TRBD1. V gave up 4 bases and J gave up 0 bases; unmatched junction bases: 5. Germline V gives CDR1 MGHRA, CDR2 YSYEKL. This CDR3 is 15 amino acids long.

This rearrangement joins TRBV2 to TRBJ2-2, with TRBD1 as a possible D gene (6 bases). V was shortened by 7 bases and J by 6 bases, with 18 bases between the two germline ends. CDR1 and CDR2 from the germline V gene are SNHLY and FYNNEI. The CDR3 sequence is 15 residues long. DNA of the CDR3: TGTGCCAGCAAGGGGCAACAGGGCCCCCCCGGGGAGCTGTTTTTT. Translated, it gives CASKGQQGPPGELFF.

The chain links TRBV4-3 to TRBJ1-1; 7 bases line up with TRBD1. V was pared by 2 bases and J by 4 bases, with 10 bases of the junction left unmatched. Per the germline V gene, CDR1 is LGHNA and CDR2 is YSLEER. The CDR3 contains 16 residues. CDR3 coding DNA: TGCGCCAGCAGCCAACGGACAGGCATGGGTGGCACTGAAGCTTTCTTT. It yields the protein CASSQRTGMGGTEAFF.

This chain links TRBV4-1 with TRBJ1-5; no clear D gene. Germline CDR1 and CDR2: MGHRA and YSYEKL. The V end lost 0 bases, the J end lost 7 bases, and 16 bases lay between the germline ends. CDR3 length: 16 amino acids. CDR3 nucleotides: TGCGCCAGCAGCCAAGATCACCCCGCGGGTAAGCAGCCCCAGCATTTT. It yields the protein CASSQDHPAGKQPQHF.

This clone showed up just a few times. This chain joins TRBV29-1 and TRBJ2-7, with TRBD2 matching 10 bases. Trimming took 7 bases from V and 7 from J; bases not matched to a gene: 19. Germline V CDR1 and CDR2: SQVTM, ANQGSEA. CDR3 length equals 16 residues. The CDR3 loop reads CSAVGASGSDFGEQYF. The CDR3 bases are TGCAGCGCCGTCGGAGCTAGCGGGAGCGATTTTGGTGAGCAGTACTTC.

Note on this clone: The junction shows a germline mismatch at one end, possibly a read error. The chain couples TRBV5-1 to TRBJ2-6; the D gene is possibly TRBD2 (5 bases). Looked up from germline, CDR1 is SGHRS and CDR2 is YFSETQ. The CDR3 extends over 16 amino acids. Here the CDR3 reads CASRLDFHSGANVLTF. Written as DNA, the CDR3 is TGCGCCAGCAGATTGGACTTCCACTCTGGGGCCAACGTCCTGACTTTC. The full variable domain, in which reference TRBV5-1 and TRBJ2-6 provide the parts outside the CDR3, is KAGVTQTPRYLIKTRGQQVTLSCSPISGHRSVSWYQQTPGQGLQFLFEYFSETQRNKGNFPGRFSGRQFSNSRSEMNVSTLELGDSALYLCASRLDFHSGANVLTFGAGSRLTVL.